The next 31 T cell receptor beta chains were all read from a single sample in a study of T cell responses to AZD1222 COVID-19 vaccine (dated by TCRdb to 2020 to 2022). The time point label of this sample denotes: baseline before first vaccination. Library preparation was by the immunoSEQ multiplex PCR assay. TCRdb re-hosts the immuneACCESS table, in-frame sequences only. Its copies lack some clones; in the studies checked, an unresolved V gene accounts for under half of them, and the cause for the rest is not known. The sample contains over 120,000 clones, 92% of them found a single time. The top ten clones comprise 1.5% to 2% of the sample. The source was peripheral blood, collected on day 0 of AZD1222 vaccination. All receptors come from an adult in good health.

The gene calls are TRBV4-1 and TRBJ1-2; D gene ambiguous. Germline loops: CDR1 MGHRA, CDR2 YSYEKL. CDR3 length: 15 amino acids. The V end lost 3 bases, the J end lost 8 bases, and 19 bases lay between the germline ends. CDR3 in amino acids: CASSHPSLGVRGYTF. CDR3 DNA: TGCGCCAGCAGCCACCCCTCGTTGGGCGTGCGCGGCTACACCTTC.

The chain combines TRBV7-9 with TRBJ1-5, with a weak D call TRBD1 (5 bases). The CDR3 is 14 amino acids. Deletions cut 5 bases from V and 7 bases from J, with 15 bases between. The germline gives CDR1 SEHNR, CDR2 FQNEAQ (reference sequence). DNA of the CDR3: TGTGCCAGCAGCACCGCAGGGCTGGAACAGCCCCAGCATTTT. Translation: CASSTAGLEQPQHF.

V usage is TRBV18 and J usage is TRBJ2-7; 12 bases are a match to TRBD2. Germline V gene data show CDR1 as KGHSH and CDR2 as LQKENI. This CDR3 is 14 amino acids long. V shed 8 bases and J 7 bases; nucleotides not matched to a gene: 9. CDR3: CASTGLAGLEEQYF. The CDR3 DNA sequence: TGTGCCAGCACAGGACTAGCGGGGTTGGAAGAGCAGTACTTC.

The CDR3 is CASSRGQGGDEQYF. For the CDR3, the DNA is TGTGCCAGCAGTCGAGGACAGGGCGGGGACGAGCAGTACTTC. This chain connects TRBV6-5 to TRBJ2-7, with 8 positions matching TRBD1. There are 14 residues in the CDR3. V trimming: 5 bases; J trimming: 5 bases; junction bases outside the gene matches: 8. Germline V CDR1 and CDR2: MNHEY, SVGAGI.

The chain carries TRBV3-1 (or the pseudogene TRBV3-2) and TRBJ1-1; TRBD1 agrees at 9 bases. Germline trimming cut 6 bases from V and 0 bases from J; bases unmatched to any gene: 8. The CDR3 has 16 residues. CDR1 LGHDT and CDR2 YNNKEL come from the germline V gene (reference sequence). The chain's CDR3 is CASSYRGQYMNTEAFF. Here the CDR3 DNA reads TGTGCCAGCAGTTACAGGGGGCAATACATGAACACTGAAGCTTTCTTT.

This chain connects TRBV6-2 or TRBV6-3 to TRBJ1-5; 7 nucleotides agree with TRBD1. The CDR3 totals 14 residues. The germline V gene encodes CDR1 MNHEY and CDR2 SVGEGT. Trimming cost V 6 bases and J 3 bases; bases outside gene matches: 5. The CDR3 region is CASSSDRDNQPQHF. The CDR3 DNA is TGTGCCAGCAGCTCCGACAGGGACAATCAGCCCCAGCATTTT.

The chain employs TRBV27 and TRBJ2-5, with TRBD1 identical over 8 bases. The CDR3 sequence is 15 residues long. The J segment lost 4 bases and the V segment lost 1 base, leaving 5 bases of the junction unmatched. Germline V lookup: CDR1 MNHEY, CDR2 SMNVEV (reference sequence). The DNA of the CDR3 is TGTGCCAGCAGTTTATTGGGGACAGGCGGAGAGACCCAGTACTTC. Translation gives CASSLLGTGGETQYF.

The genes are TRBV7-2 and TRBJ1-2; D is undetermined. The CDR3 is 14 residues long. Germline V gene data show CDR1 as SGHTA and CDR2 as FQGNSA. Trimming took 1 base from V and 2 from J, leaving 8 bases between them. In nucleotides, the CDR3 is TGTGCCAGCAGCTTAGTGGGAGACAACTATGGCTACACCTTC. Protein: CASSLVGDNYGYTF.

The rearrangement joins TRBV5-6 to TRBJ2-2; D not certain. Trimming removed 3 bases at V and 0 bases at J, with 12 bases between. The CDR3 loop spans 16 amino acids. Germline CDR1 and CDR2: SGHDT and YYEEEE. CDR3 bases: TGTGCCAGCAGCTACGTGCGGATAGCGAACACCGGGGAGCTGTTTTTT. Its protein is CASSYVRIANTGELFF.

This clone came up once. The rearrangement joins TRBV5-1 to TRBJ1-3, with D unresolved. The germline V and J ends were trimmed by 0 bases and 4 bases, with 5 bases remaining between them. Germline V gene data show CDR1 as SGHRS and CDR2 as YFSETQ. This CDR3 is built from 13 residues. CDR3 loop: CASSLVAGNTIYF. Written as DNA, the CDR3 is TGCGCCAGCAGCTTGGTCGCAGGAAACACCATATATTTT.

The V call is TRBV2, the J call TRBJ1-4, with a possible D match to TRBD1 (5 bases). This CDR3 comprises 16 residues. V lost 4 bases and J lost 7, with 19 bases in between. CDR1 and CDR2 (germline): SNHLY, FYNNEI. The CDR3 is CASSVRRGGYGEKLFF. The CDR3 coding sequence is TGTGCCAGCAGTGTTCGTCGGGGGGGGTATGGTGAAAAACTGTTTTTT.

The chain is built from TRBV27 and TRBJ1-5, with 7 bases identical to TRBD1. The germline V gene has CDR1 MNHEY and CDR2 SMNVEV (reference sequence). The CDR3 runs 13 residues. V lost 8 bases to trimming and J lost 7 bases; unmatched junction nucleotides: 8. CDR3 residues: CASADRVRQPQHF. CDR3 bases: TGTGCCAGCGCCGACAGGGTACGGCAGCCCCAGCATTTT.

The V call is TRBV25-1, the J call TRBJ2-1; D is perhaps TRBD2 (5 bases). The germline V gene has CDR1 MGHDK and CDR2 SYGVNS. This CDR3 has 15 residues. Trimming pared 6 bases from V and 3 bases from J, leaving 15 bases between. The CDR3 loop is CASSPLAGVYNEQFF. CDR3 in DNA: TGTGCCAGCAGCCCCCTGGCCGGGGTCTACAATGAGCAGTTCTTC.

The gene calls are TRBV7-8 and TRBJ2-7; 7 nucleotides line up with TRBD1. The germline gives CDR1 SGHVS, CDR2 FQNEAQ. J gave up 2 bases and V 5 bases, and 3 bases lay outside the gene matches. CDR3 length: 13 amino acids. The CDR3 loop is CASSQDRAYEQYF. In nucleotides, the CDR3 is TGTGCCAGCAGCCAAGACAGGGCCTACGAGCAGTACTTC.

The genes are TRBV11-2 and TRBJ2-2, with D perhaps matching TRBD2 (5 bases). The CDR3 covers 16 residues. The ends were cut back, 5 bases at V and 3 bases at J, with 16 bases in the middle. Germline V gene data show CDR1 as SGHAT and CDR2 as FQNNGV. The CDR3 region is CASSPILGSHTGELFF. The DNA for the CDR3 is TGTGCCAGCAGCCCTATCCTGGGGAGCCACACCGGGGAGCTGTTTTTT.

This clone was seen just once. The V gene is TRBV7-9, the J gene TRBJ1-5; possible D gene TRBD1, 6 bases. Germline assignment: CDR1 SEHNR and CDR2 FQNEAQ (reference sequence). The CDR3 spans 14 residues. Trimming removed 5 bases at V and 3 bases at J, with 11 bases between. The CDR3 reads CASSPDRDNQPQHF. The CDR3 region has the DNA TGTGCCAGCAGCCCGGACAGAGACAATCAGCCCCAGCATTTT.

The chain joins TRBV6-2 or TRBV6-3 to TRBJ2-1, with D possibly being TRBD2 (5 bases). Trimming took 0 bases from V and 9 from J, leaving 12 bases between them. The length of the CDR3 is 14 residues. In germline, CDR1 is MNHEY, CDR2 SVGEGT. The DNA for the CDR3 is TGTGCCAGCAGTTACTCGACCGGGGTTAGTGAGCAGTTCTTC. Translated: CASSYSTGVSEQFF.

This chain uses TRBV2 with TRBJ1-1; 7 nucleotides match TRBD1. Trimming at V came to 6 bases and at J to 3 bases, leaving 4 bases not matched to a gene. The length of the CDR3 is 13 residues. CDR1 and CDR2 from the germline V gene are SNHLY and FYNNEI. Here the CDR3 DNA reads TGTGCCAGCAGCGACAGGGTGGACACTGAAGCTTTCTTT. Its translation is CASSDRVDTEAFF.

This clone showed up just once. This sequence joins TRBV18 and TRBJ1-6; D not resolved. V dropped 1 base and J dropped 0 bases, with 4 bases sitting between them. The germline gives CDR1 KGHSH, CDR2 LQKENI. The CDR3 spans 15 residues. This CDR3 reads CASSPQGSYNSPLHF. The CDR3 DNA reads TGTGCCAGCTCACCACAGGGCTCCTATAATTCACCCCTCCACTTT.

The rearrangement links TRBV2 to TRBJ1-1; maybe TRBD1 (5 bases). The CDR3 is 14 amino acids. CDR1 is SNHLY, CDR2 FYNNEI, per germline. V was cut by 8 bases and J by 1 base, with 14 bases left in between. The CDR3 loop is CASALGGSNTEAFF. The DNA for the CDR3 is TGTGCCAGCGCTCTCGGGGGGTCGAACACTGAAGCTTTCTTT.

The V and J genes are TRBV5-1 and TRBJ2-7; maybe TRBD1 (6 bases). Per germline, CDR1 SGHRS and CDR2 YFSETQ. CDR3 length equals 16 residues. Trimming stripped 2 bases from V and 4 bases from J, with 19 bases between. CDR3 sequence (DNA): TGCGCCAGCAGCTTACACTCCAGGGGCGTTTATTACGAGCAGTACTTC. Protein sequence: CASSLHSRGVYYEQYF.

The CDR3 spells CASSAQEGRQYF. As DNA, the CDR3 is TGTGCCAGCAGCGCCCAAGAAGGTCGGCAGTACTTC. This chain connects TRBV5-6 to TRBJ2-7; D unresolved. The V gene lost 4 bases and the J gene lost 9 bases, with 14 bases spanning the gap. The CDR3 is 12 residues long. Germline V gene data show CDR1 as SGHDT and CDR2 as YYEEEE.

In its sample, this clone was seen once. The genes are TRBV4-1 and TRBJ1-1, with D possibly being TRBD1 (5 bases). This CDR3 is 15 amino acids long. The V and J ends lost 2 bases and 1 base respectively, with 11 bases between them. Germline lookup yields CDR1 MGHRA and CDR2 YSYEKL. CDR3 sequence: CASSQSGGGNTEAFF. The CDR3, as DNA: TGCGCCAGCAGCCAATCGGGGGGAGGGAACACTGAAGCTTTCTTT.

With regard to this clone: At one end, the junction sequence differs from germline, possibly due to a read error. The chain combines TRBV5-4 with TRBJ2-7; D possibly uses TRBD1 or TRBD2 (5 bases each). Germline CDR1 is SGHNT and CDR2 is YYREEE (reference sequence). The length of the CDR3 is 13 residues. The DNA for the CDR3 is TGTGCCAGCAGCTATGATGTGGGGAGACAGAACGACTTC. This translates into CASSYDVGRQNDF. The full variable domain, rest sourced from reference TRBV5-4 and TRBJ2-7, is ETGVTQSPTHLIKTRGQQVTLRCSSQSGHNTVSWYQQALGQGPQFIFQYYREEENGRGNFPPRFSGLQFPNYSSELNVNALELDDSALYLCASSYDVGRQNDFGPGTRLTVT.

This sequence joins TRBV5-1 and TRBJ2-7; D might be TRBD1 (6 bases). Germline V gene lookup returns CDR1 SGHRS and CDR2 YFSETQ. Trimming cost V 0 bases and J 0 bases, with 10 bases left between them. CDR3 length equals 15 residues. Written as DNA, the CDR3 is TGCGCCAGCAGCTTGGTTGGACAGAGCTCCTACGAGCAGTACTTC. This sequence encodes CASSLVGQSSYEQYF.

The V and J genes are TRBV28 and TRBJ1-1; 7 bases fit TRBD1. The CDR3 covers 14 residues. Germline trimming cut 5 bases from V and 8 bases from J; bases unmatched to any gene: 11. CDR1 and CDR2 from the germline V gene are MDHEN and SYDVKM. CDR3 bases: TGTGCCAGCAGTGACAGGGACAGCCAAACCGAAGCTTTCTTT. It codes for CASSDRDSQTEAFF.

The chain recombines TRBV3-1 (or the pseudogene TRBV3-2) with TRBJ1-5, with 11 bases fitting TRBD1. Germline values: CDR1 LGHDT, CDR2 YNNKEL (reference sequence). The CDR3 spans 16 residues. V gave up 4 bases and J gave up 3 bases; unmatched junction bases: 5. The CDR3 DNA reads as TGTGCCAGCAGCCGGGGACAGGGGGTCTTCAATCAGCCCCAGCATTTT. Its protein product is CASSRGQGVFNQPQHF.

The chain carries TRBV3-1 (or the pseudogene TRBV3-2) and TRBJ2-5; D remains ambiguous. The CDR3 spans 12 residues. V lost 6 bases to trimming and J lost 2 bases, with 7 bases between them. The V gene's germline CDR1 is LGHDT and CDR2 YNNKEL (reference sequence). The chain's CDR3 is CASSRIQETQYF. The CDR3 DNA sequence: TGTGCCAGCAGTCGGATTCAAGAGACCCAGTACTTC.

The chain combines TRBV19 with TRBJ2-3; D may correspond to TRBD1 or TRBD2 (5 bases each). Trimming shortened V by 7 bases and J by 3 bases, and 11 bases separated the two germline ends. Germline CDR1 reads LNHDA; CDR2 reads SQIVND (reference sequence). This CDR3 region has 13 residues. DNA of the CDR3: TGTGCCAGTACCGGGACGTCTACAGATACGCAGTATTTT. Protein product: CASTGTSTDTQYF.

This rearrangement joins TRBV7-9 to TRBJ2-1; 7 bases line up with TRBD1. V was pared by 5 bases and J by 1 base, with 8 bases of the junction left unmatched. Germline CDR1 SEHNR, CDR2 FQNEAQ (reference sequence). The CDR3 is 16 amino acids. CDR3 DNA: TGTGCCAGCAGCACCGACAGGGCGAGGTCCTACAATGAGCAGTTCTTC. Protein sequence: CASSTDRARSYNEQFF.

This clone was observed a single time. This chain joins TRBV6-2 or TRBV6-3 and TRBJ2-2; 8 nucleotides match TRBD1. The germline V gene encodes CDR1 MNHEY and CDR2 SVGEGT. The ends lost 5 bases at V and 4 bases at J; junction bases unmatched: 6. The CDR3 covers 15 residues. The CDR3 here is CASSPGQDSTGELFF. The CDR3 bases are TGTGCCAGCAGTCCGGGACAGGACAGCACCGGGGAGCTGTTTTTT.